What follows are 6 T cell receptor beta chains derived from one specimen sequenced in a study of graft-versus-host responses after intestinal transplantation. With 200,000 irradiated, violet-dye-labeled stimulator cells, 200,000 CFSE-labeled responder cells were plated. Here immunoSEQ multiplex PCR was the method, and the copy in TCRdb shows in-frame clones only, minus some. Of around 21,000 clones listed, roughly 33% are singletons. Specimen: alloreactive CD8+ T cells from a mixed lymphocyte reaction culture, collected before intestinal transplant. Subset indicated: CFSE-low proliferating T cells sorted from approximately 6-day pre-transplant mixed lymphocyte reaction (GvH or HvG direction). These receptors were obtained from a human patient who received an intestinal transplant.

This clone has more than one count but fewer than ten. The sample contains more than one DNA sequence encoding this CDR3. The rearrangement joins TRBV28 to TRBJ2-7; 8 positions match TRBD2. V was pared by 5 bases and J by 7 bases, with 16 bases of the junction left unmatched. CDR3 size: 16 residues. Looked up from germline, CDR1 is MDHEN and CDR2 is SYDVKM. CDR3 coding DNA: TGTGCCAGCAGTCTTGAAACGCGGAGGGGCGGGAGGGAGCAGTACTTC. This codes for CASSLETRRGGREQYF.

The chain carries TRBV7-6 and TRBJ2-5; 14 bases map to TRBD2. Germline V CDR1 and CDR2: SGHVS, FNYEAQ. With V trimmed by 2 bases and J by 5 bases, 7 bases remained unmatched. This CDR3 has 17 amino acids. CDR3 coding DNA: TGTGCCAGCAGCTTATACGGGACTAGCGGGGGAGGGGAGACCCAGTACTTC. Its translation: CASSLYGTSGGGETQYF. The variable domain in full, with the rest retrieved from reference TRBV7-6 and TRBJ2-5, is GAGVSQSPRYKVTKRGQDVALRCDPISGHVSLYWYRQALGQGPEFLTYFNYEAQQDKSGLPNDRFSAERPEGSISTLTIQRTEQRDSAMYRCASSLYGTSGGGETQYFGPGTRLLVL.

This clone is labeled as medium-sized. This chain connects TRBV9 to TRBJ2-7; maybe TRBD2 (6 bases). This CDR3 is built from 15 residues. V gave up 0 bases and J gave up 3 bases, with 13 bases separating them. Per the germline V gene, CDR1 is SGDLS and CDR2 is YYNGEE. DNA for the CDR3: TGTGCCAGCAGCGTAGCCGGGACTGATGTCTACGAGCAGTACTTC. Translating it yields CASSVAGTDVYEQYF.

This clone was seen only a few times. The chain uses TRBV4-1 and TRBJ1-6, with D perhaps TRBD1 (5 bases). Germline loops: CDR1 MGHRA, CDR2 YSYEKL. The CDR3 is made up of 14 amino acids. V was pared by 0 bases and J by 7 bases, with 7 bases between. CDR3 residues: CASSQEQANSPLHF. The CDR3 bases are TGCGCCAGCAGCCAAGAACAGGCCAATTCACCCCTCCACTTT.

This chain joins TRBV6-6 and TRBJ1-4; D is unresolved. The CDR3 sequence is 14 residues long. The V end was cut by 7 bases, the J end by 6 bases, with 15 bases between. The germline gives CDR1 MNHNY, CDR2 SVGAGI (reference sequence). Here the CDR3 reads CASNDGPFDEKLFF. For the CDR3, the DNA is TGTGCCAGCAACGACGGCCCCTTTGATGAAAAACTGTTTTTT.

The CDR3 reads CASSGTQGANTGELFF. The CDR3 DNA reads as TGTGCCAGCAGTGGAACCCAGGGAGCCAACACCGGGGAGCTGTTTTTT. V gene TRBV2 combines with J gene TRBJ2-2; either TRBD1 or TRBD2 may fit D (5 bases each). V was clipped by 4 bases and J by 2 bases, with 14 bases between them. The germline V gene encodes CDR1 SNHLY and CDR2 FYNNEI. CDR3 length: 16 amino acids.